The source of this TCR beta chain is a study of memory CD4+ T cells and cytomegalovirus serostatus. Single viable CD3+CD4+CD8-CD45RO+ cells were sorted as the memory CD4+ T cells. In the study's own analysis: After removing out-of-frame reads, over 2 million distinct TCRbeta sequences remained. Sequencing used immunoSEQ multiplex PCR; TCRdb keeps in-frame clones, though not all of them. The V and J calls and the clone size are those of that table, but D and trimming were determined from the DNA. The table has about 41,000 clones, around 75% seen once; the top ten hold approximately 0.73%. As for this clone: Its antigen remains unidentified.

The ends were cut back, 4 bases at V and 9 bases at J, with 13 bases in the middle. This CDR3 contains 13 residues. CDR1 and CDR2 from the germline V gene are SEHNR and FQNEAQ (reference sequence). Whole-study findings and limits: 67 of 164 known CMV-associated TCRbeta sequences appeared in CD4+ memory.

The J gene is TRBJ1-3, the V gene TRBV7-9; tentatively, D is TRBD1 (6 bases). The source is an adult in good health and CMV-seronegative. The sequencing input was memory CD4+ T cells from blood. The CDR3 protein is CASSSQGLGTIYF. The CDR3 region has the DNA TGTGCCAGCAGCTCACAGGGATTAGGCACCATATATTTT.